These 10 T cell receptor beta chains share one sample of origin, sequenced in a study of shared clonotypes between healthy human individuals. The data were produced by immunoSEQ multiplex PCR, yet TCRdb's version contains in-frame clones alone and is incomplete. The profile shows hundreds of thousands of clones, roughly three quarters of them singletons. The sequenced material came from PBMCs. The receptors derive from a woman between 35 and 50 years old in good health. Some clones in this sample may be carry-over from other donors' samples.

This chain connects TRBV7-6 to TRBJ1-3; D not resolved. In germline, CDR1 is SGHVS, CDR2 FNYEAQ. The CDR3 has 16 amino acids. The V end was cut by 1 base, the J end by 0 bases, with 10 bases between. This CDR3 is CASSLGVPTSGNTIYF. The CDR3 DNA reads TGTGCCAGCAGCTTAGGAGTCCCCACCTCTGGAAACACCATATATTTT.

A single count supports this clone. The rearrangement links TRBV6-4 to TRBJ1-2, with 8 bases aligning to TRBD1. There are 15 residues in the CDR3. With V trimmed by 3 bases and J by 4 bases, 7 bases remained unmatched. The germline CDR1 and CDR2 sequences are MRHNA and SNTAGT. The CDR3 nucleotides read TGTGCCAGCAGTGAAGAGGGGACAGGCGCCTATGGCTACACCTTC. Translation: CASSEEGTGAYGYTF.

V usage is TRBV5-1 and J usage is TRBJ2-7; 9 bases map to TRBD2. Losses at the gene ends were 4 bases for V and 6 bases for J; bases not matched to a gene: 8. The CDR3 is 14 residues long. Germline CDR1 reads SGHRS; CDR2 reads YFSETQ. This chain's CDR3 is CASSPAGGGGEQYF. The CDR3 DNA follows: TGCGCCAGCAGCCCAGCGGGAGGAGGGGGCGAGCAGTACTTC.

The sample holds many counts of this clone. The CDR3 DNA reads TGTGCCTGGACAACAGCTACCTACGAGCAGTACTTC. Translation: CAWTTATYEQYF. This chain connects TRBV30 to TRBJ2-7; D remains ambiguous. CDR3 size: 12 residues. With 4 bases removed from V and 2 bases from J, the gap between germline ends came to 9 bases. CDR1 is GTSNPN and CDR2 is SVGIG in the germline V gene (reference sequence). The complete variable domain, with remaining parts taken from reference TRBV30 and TRBJ2-7, reads SQTIHQWPATLVQPVGSPLSLECTVEGTSNPNLYWYRQAAGRGLQLLFYSVGIGQISSEVPQNLSASRPQDRQFILSSKKLLLSDSGFYLCAWTTATYEQYFGPGTRLTVT.

The chain carries TRBV7-7 and TRBJ2-2; TRBD1 is a possible D gene (5 bases). This CDR3 region has 13 residues. Germline CDR1 SSHAT, CDR2 FNYEAQ (reference sequence). V lost 5 bases to trimming and J lost 3 bases, with 7 bases between them. The CDR3 is CASSGQDTGELFF. DNA for the CDR3: TGTGCCAGCAGCGGACAAGACACCGGGGAGCTGTTTTTT.

This clone is a singleton in its sample. DNA for the CDR3: TGTGCCAGCAGCTTATCCAGGGGGGGTGAAAAACTGTTTTTT. This codes for CASSLSRGGEKLFF. The chain has TRBV7-2 and TRBJ1-4; TRBD1 matches at 7 bases. This CDR3 has 14 amino acids. Germline-derived CDR1 and CDR2 are SGHTA and FQGNSA. V lost 2 bases to trimming and J lost 7 bases; unmatched junction nucleotides: 4.

The chain joins TRBV19 to TRBJ2-7; 7 nucleotides match TRBD2. The CDR3 loop spans 13 amino acids. J gave up 6 bases and V 6 bases, and 8 bases lay outside the gene matches. CDR1 LNHDA and CDR2 SQIVND come from the germline V gene (reference sequence). Here the CDR3 DNA reads TGTGCCAGTAGGAGCGGGACTGCTGGCGAGCAGTACTTC. It is translated as CASRSGTAGEQYF. Based on the CDR3 plus reference TRBV19 and TRBJ2-7, the full variable domain is DGGITQSPKYLFRKEGQNVTLSCEQNLNHDAMYWYRQDPGQGLRLIYYSQIVNDFQKGDIAEGYSVSREKKESFPLTVTSAQKNPTAFYLCASRSGTAGEQYFGPGTRLTVT.

CDR3 DNA: TGTGCCAGCTCACCACCGACCGGGGCGGCCCAAGAGACCCAGTACTTC. This codes for CASSPPTGAAQETQYF. V usage is TRBV18 and J usage is TRBJ2-5; D is tentatively TRBD1 or TRBD2 (5 bases each). The CDR3 consists of 16 residues. Germline V gives CDR1 KGHSH, CDR2 LQKENI. The V and J ends lost 0 bases and 1 base respectively, with 12 bases between them.

V is TRBV4-1 and J is TRBJ1-2; D is unclear. Germline V gene data show CDR1 as MGHRA and CDR2 as YSYEKL. CDR3 size: 13 residues. V was trimmed by 6 bases and J by 2 bases, leaving 10 bases between them. The CDR3 DNA reads TGCGCCAGCAGTGTCCCGGAAAACTATGGCTACACCTTC. Translated: CASSVPENYGYTF.

With respect to this clone: This likely traces to a read error, being one base from a far larger clone. Other DNA sequences in this specimen translate into the identical CDR3. The V gene is TRBV11-3, the J gene TRBJ2-5; 8 positions match TRBD2. Germline V gene lookup returns CDR1 SGHNT and CDR2 YENEEA. V was clipped by 4 bases and J by 5 bases; unmatched bases: 15. The CDR3 sequence is 17 residues long. Here the CDR3 reads CASSSSGTGGLEETQYF. CDR3 nucleotide sequence: TGTGCCAGCAGCTCTAGCGGCACGGGAGGGCTGGAGGAGACCCAGTACTTC.